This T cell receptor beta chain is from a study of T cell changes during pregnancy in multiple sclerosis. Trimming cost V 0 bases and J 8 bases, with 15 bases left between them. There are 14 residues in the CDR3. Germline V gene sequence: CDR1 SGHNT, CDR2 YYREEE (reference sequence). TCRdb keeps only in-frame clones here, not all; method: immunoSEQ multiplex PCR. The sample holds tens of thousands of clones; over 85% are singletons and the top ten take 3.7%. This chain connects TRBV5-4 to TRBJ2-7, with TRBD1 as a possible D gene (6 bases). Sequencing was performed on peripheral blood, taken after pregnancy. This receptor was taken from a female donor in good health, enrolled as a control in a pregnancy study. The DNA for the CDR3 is TGTGCCAGCAGCTTGGTAGGGGGAGCCCGTCAGCAGTACTTC. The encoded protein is CASSLVGGARQQYF.